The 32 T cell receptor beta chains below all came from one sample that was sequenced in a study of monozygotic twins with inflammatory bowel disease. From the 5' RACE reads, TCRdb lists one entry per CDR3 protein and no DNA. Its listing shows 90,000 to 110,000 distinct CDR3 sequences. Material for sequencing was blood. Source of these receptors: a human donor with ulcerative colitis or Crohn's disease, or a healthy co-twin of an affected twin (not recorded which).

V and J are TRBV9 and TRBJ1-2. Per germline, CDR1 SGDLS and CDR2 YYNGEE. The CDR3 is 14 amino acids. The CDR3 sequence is CASSPQIRLYGYTF.

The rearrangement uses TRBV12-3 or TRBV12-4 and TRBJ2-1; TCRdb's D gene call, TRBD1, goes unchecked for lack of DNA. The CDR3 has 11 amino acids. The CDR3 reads CASSFGGSPFF.

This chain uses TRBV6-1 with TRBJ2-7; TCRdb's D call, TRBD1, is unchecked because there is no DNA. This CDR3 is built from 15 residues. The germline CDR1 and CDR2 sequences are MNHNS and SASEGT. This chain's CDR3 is CASSEGRGQIYEQYF.

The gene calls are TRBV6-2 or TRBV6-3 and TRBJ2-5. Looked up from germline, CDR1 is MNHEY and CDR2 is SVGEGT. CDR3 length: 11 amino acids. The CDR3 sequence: CLVRRGETQYF.

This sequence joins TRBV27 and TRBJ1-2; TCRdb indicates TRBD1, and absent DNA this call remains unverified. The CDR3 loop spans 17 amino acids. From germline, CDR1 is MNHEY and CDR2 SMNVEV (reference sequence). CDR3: CASSLKPEGASRGGYTF.

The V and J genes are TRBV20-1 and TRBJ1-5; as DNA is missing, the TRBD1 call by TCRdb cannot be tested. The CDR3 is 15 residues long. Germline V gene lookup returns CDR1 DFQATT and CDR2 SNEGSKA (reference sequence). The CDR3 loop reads CSASPGTGPSQPQHF.

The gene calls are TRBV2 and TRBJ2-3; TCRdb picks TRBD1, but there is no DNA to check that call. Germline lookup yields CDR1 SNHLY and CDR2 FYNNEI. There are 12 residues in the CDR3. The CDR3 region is CASTGITDTQYF.

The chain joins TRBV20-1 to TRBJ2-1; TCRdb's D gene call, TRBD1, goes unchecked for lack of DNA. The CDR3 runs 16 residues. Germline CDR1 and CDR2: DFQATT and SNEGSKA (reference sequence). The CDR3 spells CSARYLSGGADNEQFF.

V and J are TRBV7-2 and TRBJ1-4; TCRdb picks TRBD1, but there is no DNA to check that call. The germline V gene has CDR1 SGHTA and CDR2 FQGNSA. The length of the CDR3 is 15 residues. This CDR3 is CASRGRQGGNEKLFF. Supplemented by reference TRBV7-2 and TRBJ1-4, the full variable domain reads GAGVSQSPSNKVTEKGKDVELRCDPISGHTALYWYRQSLGQGLEFLIYFQGNSAPDKSGLPSDRFSAERTGGSVSTLTIQRTQQEDSAVYLCASRGRQGGNEKLFFGSGTQLSVL.

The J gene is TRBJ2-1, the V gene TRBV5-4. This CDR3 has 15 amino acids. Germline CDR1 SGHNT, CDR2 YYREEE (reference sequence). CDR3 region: CASSLTGTSYNEQFF.

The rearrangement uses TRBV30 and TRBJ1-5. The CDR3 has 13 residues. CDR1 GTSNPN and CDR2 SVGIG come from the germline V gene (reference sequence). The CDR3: CAWSGGSNQPQHF.

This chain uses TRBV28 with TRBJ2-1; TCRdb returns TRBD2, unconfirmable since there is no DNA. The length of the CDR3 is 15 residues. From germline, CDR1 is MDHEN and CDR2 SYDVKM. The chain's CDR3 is CASRGLAGGRNEQFF.

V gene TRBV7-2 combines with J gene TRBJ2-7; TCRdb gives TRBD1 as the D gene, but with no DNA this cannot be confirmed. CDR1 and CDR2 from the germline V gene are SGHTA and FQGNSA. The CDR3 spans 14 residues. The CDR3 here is CASSLVGRGDEQYF.

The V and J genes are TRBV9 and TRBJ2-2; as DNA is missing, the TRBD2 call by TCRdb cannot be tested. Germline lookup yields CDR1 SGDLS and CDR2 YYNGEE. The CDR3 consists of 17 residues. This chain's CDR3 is CASSPGLAGGHTGELFF.

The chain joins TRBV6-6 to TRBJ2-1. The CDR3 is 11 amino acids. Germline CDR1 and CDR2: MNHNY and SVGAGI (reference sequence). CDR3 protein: CASSLANEQFF.

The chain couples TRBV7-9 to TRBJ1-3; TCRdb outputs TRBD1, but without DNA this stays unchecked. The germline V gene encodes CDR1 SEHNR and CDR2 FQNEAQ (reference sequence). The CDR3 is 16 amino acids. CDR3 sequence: CASSLAQTGAGNTIYF.

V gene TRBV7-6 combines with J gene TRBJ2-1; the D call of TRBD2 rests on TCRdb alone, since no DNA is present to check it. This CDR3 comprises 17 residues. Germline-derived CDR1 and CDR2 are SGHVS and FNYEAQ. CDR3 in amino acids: CASSLGTTPDPFNEQFF.

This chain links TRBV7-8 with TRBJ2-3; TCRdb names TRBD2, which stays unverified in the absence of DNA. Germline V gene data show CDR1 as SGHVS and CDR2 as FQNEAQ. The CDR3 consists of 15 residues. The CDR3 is CASSPPGGRGDTQYF.

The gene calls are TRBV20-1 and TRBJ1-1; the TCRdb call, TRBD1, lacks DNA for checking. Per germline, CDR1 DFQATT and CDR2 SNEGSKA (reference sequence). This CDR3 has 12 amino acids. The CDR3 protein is CGAQGAGAEAFF.

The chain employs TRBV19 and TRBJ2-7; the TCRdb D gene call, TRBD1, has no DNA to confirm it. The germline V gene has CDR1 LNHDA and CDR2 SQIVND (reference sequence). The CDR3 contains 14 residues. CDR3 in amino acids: CASSIAGQGYEQYF.

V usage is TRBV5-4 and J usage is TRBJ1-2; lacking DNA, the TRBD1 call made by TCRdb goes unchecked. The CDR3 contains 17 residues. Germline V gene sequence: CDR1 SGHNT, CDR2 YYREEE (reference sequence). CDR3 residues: CASSPPDRGPIGSGYTF.

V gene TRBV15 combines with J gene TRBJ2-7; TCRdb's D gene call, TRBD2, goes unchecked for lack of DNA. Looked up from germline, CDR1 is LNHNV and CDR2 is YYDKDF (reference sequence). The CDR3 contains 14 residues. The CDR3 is CATSRDASGNEQYF.

The CDR3: CASSYVAGGPPETQYF. This chain joins TRBV6-2 or TRBV6-3 and TRBJ2-5; without DNA, the TCRdb call of TRBD2 cannot be checked. Germline assignment: CDR1 MNHEY and CDR2 SVGEGT. This CDR3 has 16 residues.

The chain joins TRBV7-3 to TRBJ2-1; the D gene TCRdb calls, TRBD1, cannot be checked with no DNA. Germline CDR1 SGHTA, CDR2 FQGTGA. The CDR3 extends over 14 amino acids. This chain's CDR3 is CASTYQSRGREQFF.

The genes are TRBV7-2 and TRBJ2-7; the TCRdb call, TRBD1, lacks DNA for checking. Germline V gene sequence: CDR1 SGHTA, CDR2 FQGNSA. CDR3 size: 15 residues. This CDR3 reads CASSLTGTSSYEQYF. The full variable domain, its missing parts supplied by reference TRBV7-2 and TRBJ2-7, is GAGVSQSPSNKVTEKGKDVELRCDPISGHTALYWYRQSLGQGLEFLIYFQGNSAPDKSGLPSDRFSAERTGGSVSTLTIQRTQQEDSAVYLCASSLTGTSSYEQYFGPGTRLTVT.

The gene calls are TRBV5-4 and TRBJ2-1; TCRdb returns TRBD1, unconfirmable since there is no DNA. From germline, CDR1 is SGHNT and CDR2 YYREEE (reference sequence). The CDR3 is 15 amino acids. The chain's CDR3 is CASSTRDRDYNEQFF.

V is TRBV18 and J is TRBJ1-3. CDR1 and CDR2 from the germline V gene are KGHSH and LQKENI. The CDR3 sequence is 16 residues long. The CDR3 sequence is CASSLAETPPGNTIYF.

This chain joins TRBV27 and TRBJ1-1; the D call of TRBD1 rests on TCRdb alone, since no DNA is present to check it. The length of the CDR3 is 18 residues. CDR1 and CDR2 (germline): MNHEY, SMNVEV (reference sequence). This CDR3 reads CASSLLAPTGGVNTEAFF.

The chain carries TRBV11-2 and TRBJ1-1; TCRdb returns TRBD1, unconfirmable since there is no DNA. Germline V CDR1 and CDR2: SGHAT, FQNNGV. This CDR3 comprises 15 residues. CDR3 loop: CASSQGQGEVTEAFF.

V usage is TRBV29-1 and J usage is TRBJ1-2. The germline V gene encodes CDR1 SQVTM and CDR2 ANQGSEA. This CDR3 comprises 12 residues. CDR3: CSVAGLRYGYTF.

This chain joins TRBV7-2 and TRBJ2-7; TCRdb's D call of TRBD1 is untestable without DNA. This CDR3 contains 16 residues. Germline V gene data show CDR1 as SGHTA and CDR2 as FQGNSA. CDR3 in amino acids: CASSLTGGQDPLEQYF.

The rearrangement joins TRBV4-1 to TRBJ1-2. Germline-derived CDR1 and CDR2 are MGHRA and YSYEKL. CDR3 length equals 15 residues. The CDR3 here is CASSQASVANYGYTF.